This T cell receptor (beta chain) was captured by sequencing in a study of Ad26.COV2.S vaccination and SARS-CoV-2 variants. Study-wide background: The authors gave Ad26.COV2.S intramuscularly, either once or twice 56 days apart.

Clones were sequenced by immunoSEQ multiplex PCR, and TCRdb holds only the in-frame ones, with some missing. The data show some 370,000 clones, with 80% to 90% seen just once and just under 7.5% held by the top ten. Treatment here: approximately 18 received Ad26.COV2.S at low or high dose, single or two shots; 5 received placebo; per-sample allocation not given. Day 63 after the first vaccine or placebo injection was the time point for sampling. CDR1 and CDR2 from the germline V gene are SEHNR and FQNEAQ (reference sequence). Trimming took 8 bases from V and 5 from J; bases not matched to a gene: 8. The CDR3 totals 13 residues.

The TCR comes from a person aged 18-60 years who received the Ad26.COV2.S COVID-19 vaccine or a placebo. The chain joins TRBV7-9 to TRBJ1-1; 7 nucleotides align to TRBD1. This sample comprised peripheral blood, obtained in a trial of Ad26.COV2.S vaccine versus placebo. Written as DNA, the CDR3 is TGTGCCAGCCGTGTACAGGGGCCGACTGAAGCTTTCTTT. It translates to CASRVQGPTEAFF.